Shown below are 21 T cell receptor beta chains from a single sample sequenced in a study of T cell repertoires in cytomegalovirus infection. TCRdb itself ran the reads through MiXCR, one entry per CDR3 protein. In the table there are roughly 150,000 distinct CDR3 sequences, 23% of which are singletons. The sequenced material came from PBMCs. All receptors come from a human donor in good health (CMV status not recorded). Some clones in this sample may be carry-over from other donors' samples.

The chain recombines TRBV6-4 with TRBJ2-2; TRBD1 matches 9 bases. V shed 6 bases and J 5 bases; nucleotides not matched to a gene: 1. Looked up from germline, CDR1 is MRHNA and CDR2 is SNTAGT. The CDR3 consists of 13 residues. CDR3 bases: TGTGCCAGCAGAGGGACAGGGACCGGGGAGCTGTTTTTT. It codes for CASRGTGTGELFF.

This clonotype showed up just a few times. The gene calls are TRBV6-1 and TRBJ2-7; tentative D call: TRBD1 (6 bases). The CDR3 sequence is 14 residues long. V lost 1 base and J 4 bases, leaving 11 bases between the germline ends. Germline assignment: CDR1 MNHNS and CDR2 SASEGT. CDR3 sequence: CASSEGTVNYEQYF. CDR3 coding DNA: TGTGCCAGCAGTGAAGGGACAGTTAATTACGAGCAGTACTTC.

This chain uses TRBV29-1 with TRBJ1-1; D call uncertain. V was shortened by 4 bases and J by 0 bases, with 9 bases between the two germline ends. The CDR3 has 13 amino acids. Germline CDR1 SQVTM, CDR2 ANQGSEA. The CDR3 here is CSVVGVMNTEAFF. As DNA, the CDR3 is TGCAGCGTTGTTGGGGTGATGAACACTGAAGCTTTCTTT.

This clonotype has more than one count but fewer than ten. The CDR3: CASSLRLSYNEQFF. CDR3 coding DNA: TGTGCCAGCAGCTTAAGGCTCAGCTACAATGAGCAGTTCTTC. The J gene is TRBJ2-1, the V gene TRBV7-3; no clear D gene. Trimming pared 1 base from V and 3 bases from J, leaving 7 bases between. Germline CDR1 SGHTA, CDR2 FQGTGA. The CDR3 is 14 residues long. The full variable domain, rest sourced from reference TRBV7-3 and TRBJ2-1, is GAGVSQTPSNKVTEKGKYVELRCDPISGHTALYWYRQSLGQGPEFLIYFQGTGAADDSGLPNDRFFAVRPEGSVSTLKIQRTERGDSAVYLCASSLRLSYNEQFFGPGTRLTVL.

The J gene is TRBJ2-7, the V gene TRBV28; 7 nucleotides align to TRBD2. The CDR3 spans 17 residues. V gave up 5 bases and J gave up 2 bases; unmatched junction bases: 15. Germline V lookup: CDR1 MDHEN, CDR2 SYDVKM. CDR3 coding DNA: TGTGCCAGCAGTCCCCCGAGTGCGGGAGTACCCACCTACGAGCAGTACTTC. This encodes CASSPPSAGVPTYEQYF.

This clonotype has more than one count but fewer than ten. J is TRBJ1-5 and V is TRBV27, with unresolved D. V shed 5 bases and J shed 0 bases, with 5 bases lying between them. This CDR3 has 13 residues. CDR1 is MNHEY and CDR2 is SMNVEV in the germline V gene (reference sequence). The CDR3 sequence is CASSPSSNQPQHF. The DNA for the CDR3 is TGTGCCAGCAGTCCGAGTAGCAATCAGCCCCAGCATTTT.

This clonotype was found a few times. This chain links TRBV28 with TRBJ2-6; D not certain. The ends were cut back, 3 bases at V and 0 bases at J, with 3 bases in the middle. The CDR3 runs to 14 residues. The germline gives CDR1 MDHEN, CDR2 SYDVKM. The CDR3 nucleotides read TGTGCCAGCAGTTTTGACTCTGGGGCCAACGTCCTGACTTTC. This sequence encodes CASSFDSGANVLTF.

The chain has TRBV28 and TRBJ2-7, with D perhaps matching TRBD1 (5 bases). V lost 7 bases, J lost 3 bases, and 16 bases lay in between. The germline V gene has CDR1 MDHEN and CDR2 SYDVKM. The CDR3 contains 14 residues. For the CDR3, the DNA is TGTGCCAGCACCTCGACAGCCTTGAGCTACGAGCAGTACTTC. Its translation: CASTSTALSYEQYF.

This chain uses TRBV19 with TRBJ1-5, with D uncertain. The V end lost 10 bases, the J end lost 3 bases, and 16 bases lay between the germline ends. This CDR3 has 14 residues. Germline V CDR1 and CDR2: LNHDA, SQIVND (reference sequence). CDR3 sequence (DNA): TGTGCCACCCACGCTTGGCACTTCAATCAGCCCCAGCATTTT. It encodes CATHAWHFNQPQHF.

The rearrangement joins TRBV7-9 to TRBJ1-1, with D uncertain. There are 13 residues in the CDR3. V lost 3 bases and J lost 0, with 5 bases in between. In germline, CDR1 is SEHNR, CDR2 FQNEAQ (reference sequence). CDR3 residues: CASSFGMNTEAFF. The DNA of the CDR3 is TGTGCCAGCAGCTTTGGTATGAACACTGAAGCTTTCTTT.

A few counts support this clonotype. The rearrangement links TRBV28 to TRBJ2-5; a possible D gene is TRBD2 (5 bases). This CDR3 contains 14 residues. V lost 8 bases and J 5 bases, leaving 18 bases between the germline ends. Germline V gives CDR1 MDHEN, CDR2 SYDVKM. Here the CDR3 DNA reads TGTGCCAGCCACAGTTTGTGGGGAGAGGAGACCCAGTACTTC. This encodes CASHSLWGEETQYF.

The CDR3 spells CSVEGGSTTTQYF. In DNA form, the CDR3 reads TGCAGCGTTGAAGGGGGCTCGACGACTACGCAGTATTTT. V gene TRBV29-1 combines with J gene TRBJ2-3; D possibly corresponds to TRBD1 (5 bases). The germline CDR1 and CDR2 sequences are SQVTM and ANQGSEA. CDR3 length: 13 amino acids. V lost 1 base and J 8 bases, leaving 13 bases between the germline ends.

The genes are TRBV28 and TRBJ2-4; a possible D gene is TRBD1 (6 bases). Per germline, CDR1 MDHEN and CDR2 SYDVKM. The V and J ends lost 3 bases and 9 bases respectively, with 12 bases between them. There are 13 residues in the CDR3. CDR3 nucleotide sequence: TGTGCCAGCAGTTTCGACAGGTGGGGCATTCAGTACTTC. As protein: CASSFDRWGIQYF.

This clonotype was observed a few times. The chain uses TRBV5-3 and TRBJ1-6, with 8 bases aligning to TRBD1. TRBV5-3 counts as an open reading frame of uncertain function. V lost 8 bases to trimming and J lost 10 bases; unmatched junction nucleotides: 14. CDR3 length: 15 amino acids. CDR3 sequence reads: CASSENRGRSSPLHF. For the CDR3, the DNA is TGTGCCAGCAGCGAGAACAGGGGGAGGTCATCACCCCTCCACTTT.

This clonotype was found a few times. J is TRBJ2-7 and V is TRBV12-5, with unresolved D. The V gene's germline CDR1 is LGHNT and CDR2 FRNRAP. This CDR3 is 13 amino acids long. V was clipped by 2 bases and J by 6 bases, with 11 bases between them. The CDR3 DNA follows: TGTGCTAGTGGTTTGACCCCAAGTTCCGAGCAGTACTTC. Amino acid sequence: CASGLTPSSEQYF.

The chain has TRBV2 and TRBJ1-1; no clear D. CDR3 length: 12 residues. Germline V gene sequence: CDR1 SNHLY, CDR2 FYNNEI. V was cut by 8 bases and J by 1 base, with 8 bases left in between. The CDR3 DNA reads as TGTGCCAGCGAGTCGAGGAACACTGAAGCTTTCTTT. Translated: CASESRNTEAFF.

In this sample, this clonotype turned up many times. The rearrangement links TRBV4-3 to TRBJ2-1; TRBD2 matches at 16 bases. This CDR3 has 19 amino acids. Germline V lookup: CDR1 LGHNA, CDR2 YSLEER. V shed 4 bases, J shed 3 bases, and the junction held 9 bases outside the gene matches. The CDR3 DNA follows: TGCGCCAGCAGCCGAACTCCGGGACTAGCGGGAGGGCTCTACAATGAGCAGTTCTTC. Encoded protein: CASSRTPGLAGGLYNEQFF.

This clonotype has a count of ten or more. This sequence joins TRBV7-2 and TRBJ2-1, with D possibly matching TRBD1 (5 bases). The length of the CDR3 is 16 residues. Germline lookup yields CDR1 SGHTA and CDR2 FQGNSA. V lost 1 base to trimming and J lost 3 bases, with 13 bases between them. CDR3 nucleotide sequence: TGTGCCAGCAGCTTAGAGGTAGGGGTTGGCTACAATGAGCAGTTCTTC. Translated, it gives CASSLEVGVGYNEQFF.

This clonotype occurred many times. This chain links TRBV7-6 with TRBJ2-6; D unclear. Germline V gene lookup returns CDR1 SGHVS and CDR2 FNYEAQ. This CDR3 has 19 residues. Trimming removed 2 bases at V and 0 bases at J, with 17 bases between. The CDR3 DNA sequence: TGTGCCAGCAGCTTATTCGGTCCAGAATCGAGCTCTGGGGCCAACGTCCTGACTTTC. Its protein is CASSLFGPESSSGANVLTF.

The chain employs TRBV29-1 and TRBJ2-1; 7 bases are a match to TRBD1. Germline V CDR1 and CDR2: SQVTM, ANQGSEA. This CDR3 spans 11 amino acids. V gave up 6 bases and J gave up 9 bases; unmatched junction bases: 5. For the CDR3, the DNA is TGCAGCGTCCACAGGGGTAGTGAGCAGTTCTTC. Protein sequence: CSVHRGSEQFF.

This chain connects TRBV6-5 to TRBJ2-7, with D tentatively TRBD2 (6 bases). Per germline, CDR1 MNHEY and CDR2 SVGAGI. The germline V and J ends were trimmed by 0 bases and 4 bases, with 10 bases remaining between them. The CDR3 covers 14 residues. CDR3 nucleotides: TGTGCCAGCAGTTACTCCCTAGCGCCATACGAGCAGTACTTC. Protein product: CASSYSLAPYEQYF.